The TCR beta chain under discussion was sequenced for a study of blood T cells in healthy people across ages. This CDR3 is built from 12 residues. CDR1 is SEHNR and CDR2 is FQNEAQ in the germline V gene (reference sequence). The ends were cut back, 3 bases at V and 4 bases at J, with 4 bases in the middle. PBMCs numbering at least 6.5 million were isolated per sample. Extraction yielded at least 6 micrograms of total RNA per sample. Then a second PCR, running about 7 to 11 cycles, was carried out with a sample-barcoded 5' primer and a J-beta primer mix. Tags on each cDNA molecule came from a template-switch adaptor with 12 random nucleotides. TCRdb passed the 5' RACE reads through MiXCR, listing each CDR3 protein once. The repertoire holds a few hundred thousand distinct CDR3 sequences, roughly 29% seen once, with roughly 18% in the top ten. Study-level findings and limits: The authors considered diversity estimates from one million T cells to be underestimates.

This clonotype was detected a few times. No antigen is known for it. Source material: blood. The chain has TRBV7-9 and TRBJ1-3; unclear D gene. This TCR was recovered from a woman aged 70 to 79 in good health. The CDR3: CASSLLGNTIYF. The CDR3 region has the DNA TGTGCCAGCAGCTTGTTGGGAAACACCATATATTTT.